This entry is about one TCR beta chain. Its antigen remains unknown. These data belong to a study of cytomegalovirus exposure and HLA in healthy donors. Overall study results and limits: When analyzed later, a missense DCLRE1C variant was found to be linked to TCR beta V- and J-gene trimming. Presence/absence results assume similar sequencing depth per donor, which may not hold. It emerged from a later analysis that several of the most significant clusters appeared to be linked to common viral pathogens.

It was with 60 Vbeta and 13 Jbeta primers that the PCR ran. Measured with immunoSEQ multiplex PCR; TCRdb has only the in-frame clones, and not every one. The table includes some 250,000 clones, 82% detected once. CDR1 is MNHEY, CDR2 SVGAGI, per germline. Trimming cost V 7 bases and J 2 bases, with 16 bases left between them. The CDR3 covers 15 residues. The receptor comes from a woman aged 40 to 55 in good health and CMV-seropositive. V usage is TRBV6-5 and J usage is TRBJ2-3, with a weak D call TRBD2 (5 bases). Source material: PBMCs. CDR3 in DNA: TGTGCCAGCAACCGGGCGGGTTCCTACACAGATACGCAGTATTTT. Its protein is CASNRAGSYTDTQYF.